The source of this T cell receptor (beta chain) is a study of CD8+CD57+ T cells in acquired aplastic anemia. Study context: CD4+ and CD8+ cells, once sorted, gave DNA averaging about 3.4 ug.

Genomic DNA, the template, was used for profiling of the TCR beta VDJ and CDR3. TCRdb analysed the reads with MiXCR anew, one entry per CDR3 protein. This sample has some 200,000 distinct CDR3 sequences, with roughly 35% found just once. A few counts support this clonotype. A much larger clone sits a single nucleotide away, making a read error possible. This CDR3 has 13 amino acids. Per the germline V gene, CDR1 is DFQATT and CDR2 is SNEGSKA (reference sequence). The chain couples TRBV20-1 to TRBJ2-7; D might be TRBD2 (5 bases). Material for sequencing was sorted CD4+, CD8+, or CD8+CD57+ T cells (not recorded which) from PBMCs. This receptor was obtained from a human donor in good health, serving as a control. This chain's CDR3 is CNASSAQAYEQYF. For the CDR3, the DNA is TGCAATGCTAGCAGCGCCCAGGCCTACGAGCAGTACTTC.